This T cell receptor beta chain was observed in a study of blood T cell repertoires in COVID-19. Measured with immunoSEQ multiplex PCR; TCRdb has only the in-frame clones, and not every one. Of approximately 67,000 clones in the sample, around 90% were seen once. After removal of 1 base from V and 4 bases from J, the junction contained 3 bases not matched to a gene. The germline V gene encodes CDR1 SGHRS and CDR2 YFSETQ. There are 15 residues in the CDR3. The receptor's source is a woman aged 60 to 75 with active COVID-19. The V call is TRBV5-1, the J call TRBJ1-3; TRBD1 matches at 9 bases. The sample was peripheral blood. CDR3 sequence (DNA): TGCGCCAGCAGCTTGATACAGGGGGCAGGAAACACCATATATTTT. This gives the protein CASSLIQGAGNTIYF.